These 7 T cell receptor beta chains share one sample of origin, sequenced in a study of cytomegalovirus exposure and HLA in healthy donors (dated by TCRdb to 2016 to 2017). The library was obtained by the immunoSEQ multiplex PCR assay. The multiplex PCR relied on a mix of 60 forward primers for TCR Vbeta segments and 13 reverse primers for TCR Jbeta segments. TCRdb obtained this table from immuneACCESS and retained in-frame rearrangements with V and J assigned. These tables miss some clones; where compared with another copy, unresolved V genes account for less than half of the shortfall, and the remainder is unexplained. This sample comprises roughly 110,000 clones, approximately 80% of them detected only once. The ten biggest clones cover about 0.92% of the sample. Specimen: PBMCs. The receptors come from a woman under 40 in good health and CMV-seronegative.

J is TRBJ2-7 and V is TRBV6-6, with 9 bases matching TRBD2. The germline V gene encodes CDR1 MNHNY and CDR2 SVGAGI (reference sequence). The junction had 5 bases not matched to a gene; V was cut back by 8 bases and J by 0 bases. The CDR3 has 14 residues. The CDR3, as DNA: TGTGCCAGCCGGTGGCGGGAGGGCTCCTACGAGCAGTACTTC. Protein sequence: CASRWREGSYEQYF.

J is TRBJ1-1 and V is TRBV20-1; D remains ambiguous. V lost 6 bases and J 6 bases, leaving 11 bases between the germline ends. The CDR3 has 11 residues. The germline gives CDR1 DFQATT, CDR2 SNEGSKA (reference sequence). CDR3 region: CSARLVAEAFF. As DNA, the CDR3 is TGCAGTGCCCGCTTGGTAGCTGAAGCTTTCTTT.

The chain recombines TRBV11-2 with TRBJ2-1, with 11 bases that match TRBD2. CDR3 length: 15 amino acids. Trimming took 5 bases from V and 5 from J; bases not matched to a gene: 5. The germline V gene encodes CDR1 SGHAT and CDR2 FQNNGV. In DNA form, the CDR3 reads TGTGCCAGCAGCCGGGGACTAGCGGTTAACAATGAGCAGTTCTTC. It yields the protein CASSRGLAVNNEQFF.

CDR3 sequence: CASSLSGGGKFF. DNA of the CDR3: TGTGCCAGCAGCCTCAGCGGGGGAGGAAAGTTCTTC. The V and J genes are TRBV11-2 and TRBJ2-1, with 8 bases aligning to TRBD2. CDR3 length: 12 residues. Germline assignment: CDR1 SGHAT and CDR2 FQNNGV. V gave up 5 bases and J gave up 14 bases; unmatched junction bases: 8. Together with reference TRBV11-2 and TRBJ2-1, the CDR3 gives the full variable domain: EAGVAQSPRYKIIEKRQSVAFWCNPISGHATLYWYQQILGQGPKLLIQFQNNGVVDDSQLPKDRFSAERLKGVDSTLKIQPAKLEDSAVYLCASSLSGGGKFFGPGTRLTVL.

This rearrangement joins TRBV6-5 to TRBJ1-2, with TRBD1 as a possible D gene (6 bases). V was clipped by 7 bases and J by 4 bases, with 19 bases between them. The CDR3 runs to 15 residues. Germline loops: CDR1 MNHEY, CDR2 SVGAGI. CDR3 sequence (DNA): TGTGCCAGCACCGATGAACAGGGCCCGATCTATGGCTACACCTTC. Protein sequence: CASTDEQGPIYGYTF.

The chain recombines TRBV7-9 with TRBJ2-7; 8 bases agree with TRBD1. Per the germline V gene, CDR1 is SEHNR and CDR2 is FQNEAQ (reference sequence). J lost 2 bases, V lost 2 bases, and 2 bases had no gene match. CDR3 length: 14 residues. The CDR3, as DNA: TGTGCCAGCAGCTTACGGGACAGGCCCTACGAGCAGTACTTC. Translation: CASSLRDRPYEQYF.

Only one count was recorded for this clone. The genes are TRBV5-1 and TRBJ1-3; D is possibly TRBD1 (5 bases). CDR1 SGHRS and CDR2 YFSETQ come from the germline V gene. The CDR3 has 17 amino acids. Between the trimmed V and J ends, which lost 4 bases and 6 bases, there was a span of 23 bases. The CDR3 sequence: CASSPGVRLTMENTIYF. In DNA, the CDR3 is TGCGCCAGCAGCCCGGGGGTTAGACTCACGATGGAAAACACCATATATTTT. Full variable domain (rest looked up from reference TRBV5-1 and TRBJ1-3): KAGVTQTPRYLIKTRGQQVTLSCSPISGHRSVSWYQQTPGQGLQFLFEYFSETQRNKGNFPGRFSGRQFSNSRSEMNVSTLELGDSALYLCASSPGVRLTMENTIYFGEGSWLTVV.